This TCR beta chain was sequenced for a study of tumor-infiltrating lymphocytes in primary liver carcinoma. Study-wide points: Between tumor regions, pairs overlapped more than tumor-adjacent and tumor-blood pairs did. Tumors significantly exceeded blood in top-250-clone fraction (p = 0.039).

The table lists this clonotype with many counts. Its antigen remains unidentified. Without any cell sorting, roughly 20-33 mg of bulk tissue yielded co-extracted RNA and DNA. With a constant-region primer, TCR beta cDNA was made from 450 to 550 ng of total RNA. Each TCR beta library was derived from three nested multiplex PCR rounds that employed slightly modified ARM-PCR. With TRBV1-TRBV30 forward primers and a C-beta reverse primer, the first two PCR rounds were run for about 10 cycles each. MiXCR, applied by TCRdb to the multiplex PCR reads, yields one record per CDR3 protein. The table lists 100,000 or so distinct CDR3 sequences, around 80% of them singletons. The CDR3 is made up of 13 amino acids. The V gene's germline CDR1 is SQVTM and CDR2 ANQGSEA. The V end lost 6 bases, the J end lost 3 bases, and 9 bases lay between the germline ends.

The receptor was derived from a man aged 40-49 years with primary liver carcinoma and hepatitis B virus infection. V is TRBV29-1 and J is TRBJ2-6, with D possibly matching TRBD1 (5 bases). The sequenced sample consisted of liver tumor tissue from sampling region 3. The subset: tumor region T3, left-lateral pole. CDR3 region: CSVAGLGANVLTF. In DNA form, the CDR3 reads TGCAGCGTAGCAGGGCTTGGGGCCAACGTCCTGACTTTC.